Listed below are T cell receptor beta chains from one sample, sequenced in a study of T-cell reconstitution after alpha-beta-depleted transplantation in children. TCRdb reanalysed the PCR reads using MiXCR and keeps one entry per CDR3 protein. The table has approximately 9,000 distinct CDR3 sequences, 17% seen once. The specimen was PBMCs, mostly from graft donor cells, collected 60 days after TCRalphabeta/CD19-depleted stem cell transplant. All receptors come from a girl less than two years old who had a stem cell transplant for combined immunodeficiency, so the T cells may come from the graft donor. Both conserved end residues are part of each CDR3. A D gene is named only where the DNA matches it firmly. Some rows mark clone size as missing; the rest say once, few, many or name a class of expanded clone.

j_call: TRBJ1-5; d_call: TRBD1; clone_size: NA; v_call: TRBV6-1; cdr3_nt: TGTGCCAGCGTCAAGGACAGGGCTAGCAATCAGCCCCAGCATTTT; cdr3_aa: CASVKDRASNQPQHF
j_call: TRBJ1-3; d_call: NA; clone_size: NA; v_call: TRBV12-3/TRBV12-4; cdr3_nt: TGTGCCAGCAGTTTAGCGCAGGGAAACACCATATATTTT; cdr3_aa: CASSLAQGNTIYF
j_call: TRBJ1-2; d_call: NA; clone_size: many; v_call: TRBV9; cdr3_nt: TGTGCCAGCAGCGCGCAGGGAGGAGGATATGGCTACACCTTC; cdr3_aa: CASSAQGGGYGYTF
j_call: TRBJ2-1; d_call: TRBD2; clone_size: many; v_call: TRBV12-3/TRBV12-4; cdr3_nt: TGTGCCAGCAGTTTCATTTGGGCTAGCGGCTCCTACAATGAGCAGTTCTTC; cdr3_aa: CASSFIWASGSYNEQFF
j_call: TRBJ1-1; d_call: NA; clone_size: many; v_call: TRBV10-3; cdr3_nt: TGTGCCATCAGTGAGTCGGCTAGGGGAGACACTGAAGCTTTCTTT; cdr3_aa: CAISESARGDTEAFF
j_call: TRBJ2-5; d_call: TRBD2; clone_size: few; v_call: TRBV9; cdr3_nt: TGTGCCAGCAGCGTAGATAGGGGAGGGATAGGAGAGACCCAGTACTTC; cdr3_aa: CASSVDRGGIGETQYF
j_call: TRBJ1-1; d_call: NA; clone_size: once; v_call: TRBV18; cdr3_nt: TGTGCCAGCTCGTCCGAGCGGTTGAACACTGAAGCTTTCTTT; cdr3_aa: CASSSERLNTEAFF
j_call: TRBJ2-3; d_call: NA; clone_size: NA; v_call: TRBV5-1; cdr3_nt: TGCGCCAGCAGCTTGTTTGGGAGCACAGATACGCAGTATTTT; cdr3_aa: CASSLFGSTDTQYF
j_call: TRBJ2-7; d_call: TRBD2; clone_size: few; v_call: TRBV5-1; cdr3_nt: TGCGCCAGCAGTTCTGGACTAGCGGGAGTTAAGGTAGGCTACGAGCAGTACTTC; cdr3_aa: CASSSGLAGVKVGYEQYF
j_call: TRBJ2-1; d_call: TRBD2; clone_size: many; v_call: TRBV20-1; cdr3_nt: TGCAGTGCTAGTTCCCTCTCACTAGCGGGCCTTAGATCCTACAATGAGCAGTTCTTC; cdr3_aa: CSASSLSLAGLRSYNEQFF
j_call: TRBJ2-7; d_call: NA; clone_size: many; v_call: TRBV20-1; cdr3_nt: TGCAGTGCTACGGCCCCGGGAGATATACCGTACTTC; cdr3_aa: CSATAPGDIPYF
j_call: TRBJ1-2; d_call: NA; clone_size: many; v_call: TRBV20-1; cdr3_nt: TGCAGTGCTGAGCGAGACAGTAACTATGGCTACACCTTC; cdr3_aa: CSAERDSNYGYTF
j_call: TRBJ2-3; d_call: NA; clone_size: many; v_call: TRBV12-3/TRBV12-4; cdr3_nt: TGTGCCAGCAGTTTGTTGGCAGGTCTCACAGATACGCAGTATTTT; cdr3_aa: CASSLLAGLTDTQYF
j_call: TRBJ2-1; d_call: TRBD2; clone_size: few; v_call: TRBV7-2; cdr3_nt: TGTGCCAGCAGCTTAGACCTAGCGGGAGATTGGTTCTTC; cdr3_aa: CASSLDLAGDWFF
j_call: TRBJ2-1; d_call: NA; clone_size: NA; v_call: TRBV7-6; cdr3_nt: TGTGCCAGCAGCGGCATAAAGAGCTCCTACAATGAGCAGTTCTTC; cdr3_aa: CASSGIKSSYNEQFF
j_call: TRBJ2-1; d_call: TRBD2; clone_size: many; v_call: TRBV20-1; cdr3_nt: TGCAGTGCTAGAGATCTTCTAGCGGGAGGATACAATGAGCAGTTCTTC; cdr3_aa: CSARDLLAGGYNEQFF
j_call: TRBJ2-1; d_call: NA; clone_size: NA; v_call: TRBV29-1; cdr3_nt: TGCAGCGCTGAGGCCCCGGGGGAGCAGTTCTTC; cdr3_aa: CSAEAPGEQFF
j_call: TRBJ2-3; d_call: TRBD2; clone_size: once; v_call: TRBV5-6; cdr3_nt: TGTGCCAGCAGCTGGCTACTAGCGGGGGCGAAACTCACAGATACGCAGTATTTT; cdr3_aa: CASSWLLAGAKLTDTQYF
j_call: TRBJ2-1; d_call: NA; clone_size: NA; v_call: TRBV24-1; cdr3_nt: TGTGCCACCACCTCCTACAATGAGCAGTTCTTC; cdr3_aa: CATTSYNEQFF
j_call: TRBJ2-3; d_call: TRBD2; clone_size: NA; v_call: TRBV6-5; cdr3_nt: TGTGCCAGCAGTTACTCCCGTAGCGGGGGGGCACCAGATACGCAGTATTTT; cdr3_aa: CASSYSRSGGAPDTQYF
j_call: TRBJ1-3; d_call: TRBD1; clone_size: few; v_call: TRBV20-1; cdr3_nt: TGCAGTGCTAGAGTGGGGACAGGCCTTGGAAACACCATATATTTT; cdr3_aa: CSARVGTGLGNTIYF
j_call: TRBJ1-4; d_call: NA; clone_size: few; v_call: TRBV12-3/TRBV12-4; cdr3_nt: TGTGCCAGCAGTTTAAAGCGGGGCCAGTCAGTTTGCGAAAAACTGTTTTTT; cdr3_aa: CASSLKRGQSVCEKLFF
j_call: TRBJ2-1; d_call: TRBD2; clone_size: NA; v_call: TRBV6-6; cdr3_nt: TGTGCCAGCAGGCGGACACGGGGACTAGCGGGAGTAGGAGAGCAGTTCTTC; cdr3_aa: CASRRTRGLAGVGEQFF
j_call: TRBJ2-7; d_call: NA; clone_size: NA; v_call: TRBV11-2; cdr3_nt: TGTGCCAGCAGCCACCAGACTAGCGAGCAGTACTTC; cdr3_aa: CASSHQTSEQYF
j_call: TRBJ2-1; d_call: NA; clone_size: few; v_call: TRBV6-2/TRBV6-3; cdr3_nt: TGTGCCAGCGCCCGGGGGCGGCCTTTGAGCTCCTACAATGAGCAGTTCTTC; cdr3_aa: CASARGRPLSSYNEQFF
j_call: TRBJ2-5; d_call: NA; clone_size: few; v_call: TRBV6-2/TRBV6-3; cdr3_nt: TGTGCCAGCAATCAAGGGGGGGCCCAGTACTTC; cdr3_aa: CASNQGGAQYF
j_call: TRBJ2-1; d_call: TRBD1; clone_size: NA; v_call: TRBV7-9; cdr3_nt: TGTGCCAGCAGCTTCCGGGACAGGGGGCTAAATGAGCAGTTCTTC; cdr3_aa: CASSFRDRGLNEQFF
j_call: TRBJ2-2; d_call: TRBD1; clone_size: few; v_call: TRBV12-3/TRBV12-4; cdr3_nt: TGTGCCAGCAGTACCCGGGACAGGTACACCGGGGAGCTGTTTTTT; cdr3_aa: CASSTRDRYTGELFF
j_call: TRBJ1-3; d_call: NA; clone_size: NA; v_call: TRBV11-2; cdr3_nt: TGTGCCAGCAGCTTACTAGGTTCTGTTGGAAACACCATATATTTT; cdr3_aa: CASSLLGSVGNTIYF
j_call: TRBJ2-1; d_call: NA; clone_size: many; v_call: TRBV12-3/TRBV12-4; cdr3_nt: TGTGCCAGCAGTCGATTCGAAACCAATGAGCAGTTCTTC; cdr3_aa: CASSRFETNEQFF
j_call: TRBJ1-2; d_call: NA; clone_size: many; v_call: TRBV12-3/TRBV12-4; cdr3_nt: TGTGCCAGCACTCCGGCGAGAGGGGCCCACGGTGGCTACACCTTC; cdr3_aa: CASTPARGAHGGYTF
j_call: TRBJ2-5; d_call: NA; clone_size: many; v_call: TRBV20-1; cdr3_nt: TGCAGTGCTAGTCGGGTCCAGGAGACCCAGTACTTC; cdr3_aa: CSASRVQETQYF
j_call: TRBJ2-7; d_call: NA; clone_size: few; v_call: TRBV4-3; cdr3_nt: TGCGCCAGCAGCCAAGTCTCAGGGGTGGGAAACGAGCAGTACTTC; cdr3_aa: CASSQVSGVGNEQYF
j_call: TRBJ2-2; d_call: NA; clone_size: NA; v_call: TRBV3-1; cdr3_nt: TGTGCCAGCAGCCAAGATTGGGGCGCGGTTAACACCGGGGAGCTGTTTTTT; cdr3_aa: CASSQDWGAVNTGELFF
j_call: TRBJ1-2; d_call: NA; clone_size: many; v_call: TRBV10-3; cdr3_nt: TGTGCCAGGAGCTTCGACCGGGACCATGGCTACACCTTC; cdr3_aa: CARSFDRDHGYTF
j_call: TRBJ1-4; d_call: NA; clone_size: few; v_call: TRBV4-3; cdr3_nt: TGCGCCAGCAGCCAAGGAAGAAGTGTTGAAAAACTGTTTTTT; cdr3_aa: CASSQGRSVEKLFF
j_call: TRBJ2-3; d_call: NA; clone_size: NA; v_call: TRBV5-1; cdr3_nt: TGCGCCAGCAGCTTGCTGTCTAGCACAGATACGCAGTATTTT; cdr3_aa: CASSLLSSTDTQYF
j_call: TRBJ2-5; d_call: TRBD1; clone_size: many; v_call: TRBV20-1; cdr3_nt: TGCAGTGCTCCCAGAGGACAGGGGGGAGAGACCCAGTACTTC; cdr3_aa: CSAPRGQGGETQYF
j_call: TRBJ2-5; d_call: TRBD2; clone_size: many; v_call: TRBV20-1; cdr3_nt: TGCAGTGCTACCGGGCGGGGGCAAGAGACCCAGTACTTC; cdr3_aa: CSATGRGQETQYF
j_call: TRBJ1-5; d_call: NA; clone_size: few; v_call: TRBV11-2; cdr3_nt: TGTGCCAGCAGCTTAGATGGGGGTAGCAATCAGCCCCAGCATTTT; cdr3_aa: CASSLDGGSNQPQHF
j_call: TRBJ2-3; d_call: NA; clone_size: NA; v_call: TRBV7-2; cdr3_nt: TGTGCCAGCAGCTTAGCTTTAACTGTACTGGGGTCGCAGTATTTT; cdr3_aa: CASSLALTVLGSQYF
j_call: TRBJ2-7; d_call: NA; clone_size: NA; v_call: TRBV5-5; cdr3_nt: TGTGCCAGCAGCTTGGCGACGGTTTCCTACGAGCAGTACTTC; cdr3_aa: CASSLATVSYEQYF
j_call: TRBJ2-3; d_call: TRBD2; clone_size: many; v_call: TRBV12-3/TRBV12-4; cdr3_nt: TGTGCCAACAGTTTTTTCGCTAGCGGGGGCACAGATACGCAGTATTTT; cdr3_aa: CANSFFASGGTDTQYF